This TCR beta chain was identified in a study of blood T cells in healthy people across ages. With respect to this clonotype: What it binds is not known.

Study results and caveats: With age, beta diversity per million T cells declined roughly linearly, significantly by 30 to 40.

The V end lost 3 bases, the J end lost 8 bases, and 8 bases lay between the germline ends. The CDR3 has 12 residues. The germline gives CDR1 SGHNT, CDR2 YENEEA. Next came a second PCR, run for about 7 to 12 cycles, which used a sample-barcoded 5' primer along with a J-beta primer mix. The template-switch adaptor was a 5' adaptor with 12 random nucleotides. It tagged each cDNA molecule. TCRdb called the 5' RACE reads again in MiXCR, with one record for every CDR3 protein. The sample contains about 970,000 distinct CDR3 sequences, about 53% of which appear only once. The receptor's source is a woman aged 60-70 years in good health. The gene calls are TRBV11-3 and TRBJ2-1, with D hard to call. The material sequenced was blood. In nucleotides, the CDR3 is TGTGCCAGCAGCTTCTATCCCCATGAGCAGTTCTTC. As protein: CASSFYPHEQFF.